The 18 T cell receptor beta chains presented below share a single source sample, sequenced in a study of tumor-infiltrating lymphocytes in primary liver carcinoma. Reverse transcription of about 500 ng total RNA with a constant-region primer produced TCR beta cDNA. A slightly modified ARM-PCR protocol with three nested multiplex PCR rounds produced these TCR beta libraries. Forward primers for TRBV1-TRBV30 and a C-beta reverse primer served the first two PCR rounds, at around 9 cycles each. TCRdb re-called the multiplex PCR reads with MiXCR, one entry per CDR3 protein. Found here are under 110,000 distinct CDR3 sequences, about 63% of them singletons; the top ten hold roughly 12%. Co-extracted RNA and DNA came from about 19-30 mg of unsorted bulk tissue. Sequencing was carried out using liver tumor tissue from sampling region 2. The subset: tumor region T2, inferior pole. The receptors stem from a woman aged 55-70 years with primary liver carcinoma and hepatitis B virus infection.

Concerning this clonotype: The CDR3 does not end in the conserved phenylalanine or tryptophan, so this is likely a read error. This rearrangement joins TRBV11-2 to TRBJ1-1; possibly TRBD1 for D (5 bases). Germline V gene sequence: CDR1 SGHAT, CDR2 FQNNGV. V lost 5 bases to trimming and J lost 7 bases, with 35 bases between them. The CDR3 length is 20 residues. The CDR3 DNA reads as TGTGCCAGCAGCCTACATCAGCACGTACACCTTCGCTTTTGGGGCTATGAAGCTTTCATC. It is translated as CASSLHQHVHLRFWGYEAFI.

As regards this clonotype: A much larger clone differs by one base, so this may be a read error. This sequence joins TRBV5-4 and TRBJ2-3; D is possibly TRBD1 (6 bases). The CDR3 length is 15 residues. Germline CDR1 and CDR2: SGHNT and YYREEE (reference sequence). Trimming stripped 4 bases from V and 5 bases from J, with 17 bases between. The CDR3 sequence: CASSVGHGSVDTQYF. In DNA form, the CDR3 reads TGTGCCAGCAGCGTGGGACATGGGAGTGTAGATACGCAGTATTTT. Using reference TRBV5-4 and TRBJ2-3 for the parts outside the CDR3, the full variable domain is ETGVTQSPTHLIKTRGQQVTLRCSSQSGHNTVSWYQQALGQGPQFIFQYYREEENGRGNFPPRFSGLQFPNYSSELNVNALELDDSALYLCASSVGHGSVDTQYFGPGTRLTVL.

As to this clonotype: Germline is not matched at one junction end, which may reflect a read error. The J gene is TRBJ1-2, the V gene TRBV6-5; the D is unclear. CDR3 length: 14 residues. The germline CDR1 and CDR2 sequences are MNHEY and SVGAGI. The CDR3 sequence is CASSYQSGNYGNTF. In nucleotides, the CDR3 is TGTGCCAGCAGTTACCAGAGTGGGAACTATGGCAACACCTTC.

This clonotype was seen only a few times. A much larger clone lies a single base off, so this may be a read error. The rearrangement links TRBV4-1 to TRBJ2-5; no clear D gene. The CDR3 sequence is 14 residues long. Germline values: CDR1 MGHRA, CDR2 YSYEKL. DNA for the CDR3: TGCGCCAACAGCCAAGCAGTGTACCAAGAGACCCAGTACTTC. Encoded protein: CANSQAVYQETQYF.

In the case of this clonotype: Here the CDR3 omits its conserved ending phenylalanine or tryptophan, so a read error is the likely source. No DNA is shown, since the ends of the CDR3 on it are uncertain; the CDR3 is the one TCRdb lists. The V call is TRBV18, the J call TRBJ1-1; TRBD1 reflects the table's D call only, with no check against the DNA. The CDR3 spans 13 amino acids, including both terminal residues. CDR1 is KGHSH, CDR2 LQKENI, per germline. This CDR3 reads CPSSPYGQGEIFL.

This clonotype has a single count. This chain uses TRBV12-1 with TRBJ2-2; the D call in the table, TRBD2, was not verified against the DNA. TRBV12-1 is an annotated pseudogene. The CDR3 has 16 residues. The CDR3 nucleotides read TGTGCCAGCATCGCGGGGGGGCACACGAACACCGGGGAGTCGTTTTTT. Protein sequence: CASIAGGHTNTGESFF.

There are a few counts of this clonotype. The conserved phenylalanine or tryptophan is not found at the CDR3 terminus, so this likely reflects a read error. The chain carries TRBV7-9 and TRBJ1-2, with 8 bases matching TRBD1. Germline assignment: CDR1 SEHNR and CDR2 FQNEAQ (reference sequence). There are 15 residues in the CDR3. Losses at the gene ends were 5 bases for V and 2 bases for J; bases not matched to a gene: 7. CDR3 loop: CASSPTGGKNYGYTS. For the CDR3, the DNA is TGTGCCAGCAGCCCCACAGGGGGTAAGAACTATGGCTACACCTCC.

Details on this clonotype: Possible read error: a much larger clone is one base away. This chain uses TRBV12-3 or TRBV12-4 with TRBJ1-2, with D maybe TRBD1 (6 bases). V gave up 3 bases and J gave up 7 bases, with 12 bases separating them. The CDR3 is 13 amino acids. In nucleotides, the CDR3 is TGTGCCAGCAGTTTCGGGCAGGGGACTGGCTACACCTTC. Amino acid sequence: CASSFGQGTGYTF.

This clonotype came up once. Relative to the germline gene, one junction end is altered; a read error may explain this. The chain couples TRBV11-2 to TRBJ1-5; D is undetermined. The CDR3 is 18 amino acids. Germline values: CDR1 SGHAT, CDR2 FQNNGV. CDR3 sequence (DNA): TGTGCCAGCAGCTTAGCTGGGTCAGGTGAATTATGGAACCAGCCCCAGCAATTT. This encodes CASSLAGSGELWNQPQQF.

This clonotype was counted at least ten times. The V and J genes are TRBV24-1 and TRBJ1-1; no clear D. The CDR3 runs to 14 residues. The ends were cut back, 4 bases at V and 2 bases at J, with 10 bases in the middle. Germline CDR1 and CDR2: KGHDR and SFDVKD. The CDR3 sequence is CATSDPNSNTEAFF. The CDR3 coding sequence is TGTGCCACCAGTGACCCCAATTCCAACACTGAAGCTTTCTTT.

This clonotype was seen just once. Given the absence of the conserved phenylalanine or tryptophan at the CDR3 end, a read error is likely. It is unclear where the CDR3 begins or ends on the DNA, so no DNA is shown, and the CDR3 is as TCRdb lists it. The rearrangement links TRBV28 to TRBJ1-1; the table names TRBD1, a call not compared with the DNA. Germline CDR1 is MDHEN and CDR2 is SYDVKM. A total of 13 residues make up the CDR3, ends included. CDR3 sequence: CASSPHDNRGLGV.

In regard to this clonotype: The CDR3 ends on some other residue instead of the conserved phenylalanine or tryptophan, so this is likely a read error. The chain couples TRBV6-5 to TRBJ2-1, with D perhaps assigned TRBD1 or TRBD2 (5 bases each). CDR3 length: 14 amino acids. CDR1 and CDR2 (germline): MNHEY, SVGAGI. V lost 5 bases and J lost 4, with 12 bases in between. The DNA of the CDR3 is TGTGCCAGCAGTCCGGGGCTACGATACAATGAGCAGTTCATC. Translating it yields CASSPGLRYNEQFI.

About this clonotype itself: Germline and junction disagree at one end, which may indicate a read error. The J gene is TRBJ2-5, the V gene TRBV6-5; the D gene could be TRBD1 or TRBD2 (5 bases each). Germline assignment: CDR1 MNHEY and CDR2 SVGAGI. The CDR3 sequence is 13 residues long. CDR3 sequence reads: CDSGTAVGETQYF. For the CDR3, the DNA is TGTGACAGCGGCACCGCGGTGGGGGAGACCCAGTATTTC.

The rearrangement joins TRBV29-1 to TRBJ2-1; 9 bases are a match to TRBD1. The DNA matches TRBJ2-7 better at its end, which makes the J call doubtful. This CDR3 has 14 residues. From germline, CDR1 is SQVTM and CDR2 ANQGSEA. In DNA form, the CDR3 reads TGCAGCGGAACCGGGACAGGGCTAATCAATGAGCAGTACTTC. It specifies CSGTGTGLINEQYF.

The chain links TRBV28 to TRBJ2-5; D remains unclear. The V and J ends lost 3 bases and 9 bases respectively, with 20 bases between them. Per germline, CDR1 MDHEN and CDR2 SYDVKM. The CDR3 runs 15 residues. CDR3: CASSLVGRAPSAQYF. The DNA for the CDR3 is TGTGCCAGCAGTTTGGTCGGACGCGCCCCATCGGCCCAGTACTTC.

Concerning this clonotype itself: The conserved closing phenylalanine or tryptophan is absent in this CDR3, likely reflecting a read error. This rearrangement joins TRBV11-3 to TRBJ2-3, with a tentative D call TRBD1 (6 bases). Germline CDR1 SGHNT, CDR2 YENEEA. Trimming cost V 5 bases and J 3 bases, with 12 bases left between them. This CDR3 spans 14 amino acids. CDR3 loop: CASSHRTATDTQYY. DNA for the CDR3: TGTGCCAGCAGCCATCGGACAGCAACAGATACGCAGTATTAT.

In this sample, this clonotype turned up many times. The chain carries TRBV5-1 and TRBJ2-1, with 9 bases lining up with TRBD1. The trim removed 4 bases at V and 2 bases at J, leaving 4 bases unmatched. The CDR3 covers 15 residues. CDR1 and CDR2 from the germline V gene are SGHRS and YFSETQ. CDR3 loop: CASSLGQGTYNEQFF. In nucleotides, the CDR3 is TGCGCCAGCAGCCTAGGACAGGGGACCTACAATGAGCAGTTCTTC.

Comments on this clonotype: A much larger clone lies one base from this, so it may be a read error. The V call is TRBV5-1, the J call TRBJ1-1; D ambiguous. The CDR3 runs 12 residues. The V end lost 6 bases, the J end lost 5 bases, and 11 bases lay between the germline ends. In germline, CDR1 is SGHRS, CDR2 YFSETQ. CDR3 protein: CASKGASTEAFF. For the CDR3, the DNA is TGCGCCAGCAAGGGAGCGAGTACTGAAGCTTTCTTT. The complete variable domain, with remaining parts taken from reference TRBV5-1 and TRBJ1-1, reads KAGVTQTPRYLIKTRGQQVTLSCSPISGHRSVSWYQQTPGQGLQFLFEYFSETQRNKGNFPGRFSGRQFSNSRSEMNVSTLELGDSALYLCASKGASTEAFFGQGTRLTVV.